These T cell receptor beta chains were read from a single sample in a study of blood T cell repertoires in COVID-19. This table comes from immunoSEQ multiplex PCR, and its TCRdb copy is limited to in-frame clones, with some not included. Among more than 15,000 clones, 70% to 90% were seen once, and the ten largest hold roughly 7.5%. The source material was peripheral blood. The receptor source for this set is a human donor with active COVID-19. The donor label of this sample is uncertain. CDR3s include the opening cysteine and the closing phenylalanine or tryptophan. A D gene is named only where the DNA matches it firmly. Where a row states a size, it is once, few, many or the class of an expanded clone; other rows omit it.

j_call,d_call,clone_size,v_call,cdr3_nt,cdr3_aa
TRBJ2-5,.,.,TRBV24-1,TGTGCCACCAGTGATCTGGGGCGATTCTCCGCGCCTAAAGAGACCCAGTACTTC,CATSDLGRFSAPKETQYF
TRBJ1-5,TRBD1,.,TRBV30,TGTGCCTGTACGGGACAGGGGGGTCGGCCCCAGCATTTT,CACTGQGGRPQHF
TRBJ2-7,TRBD1,.,TRBV28,TGTGCCAGCACAAACAGGGGCGAGGTCTACGAGCAGTACTTC,CASTNRGEVYEQYF
TRBJ2-3,TRBD2,.,TRBV30,TGTGCCTGGACCGCGGGAGTGGCACAAGATACGCAGTATTTT,CAWTAGVAQDTQYF
TRBJ2-1,.,.,TRBV6-5,TGTGCCAGCAGGGGGGACTCCAGCGCCTACAATGAGCAGTTCTTC,CASRGDSSAYNEQFF
TRBJ2-7,TRBD2,once,TRBV5-4,TGTGCCAGCAGCTTTAGCGGGAGTCTCCACGAGCAGTACTTC,CASSFSGSLHEQYF
TRBJ2-1,TRBD2,.,TRBV2,TGTGCCAGCAGTGCCCAACTAGCGGGTTTAGGGATTTTCTTC,CASSAQLAGLGIFF
TRBJ1-3,TRBD1,.,TRBV5-1,TGCGCCAGCAGCTTGGGACTCCGGGACAGGGGGTTAGGAAACACCATATATTTT,CASSLGLRDRGLGNTIYF
TRBJ1-2,TRBD1,.,TRBV6-1,TGTGCCAGCAGTGAATTGGACAGGACCTCCTATGGCTACACCTTC,CASSELDRTSYGYTF
TRBJ1-2,.,.,TRBV28,TGTGCCAGCAGGAGAAGTCAGGGTCGATATGGCTACACCTTC,CASRRSQGRYGYTF
TRBJ2-2,.,.,TRBV7-6,TGTGCCAGCAGCCGTGACTACGCGAACACCGGGGAGCTGTTTTTT,CASSRDYANTGELFF
TRBJ2-7,TRBD1,few,TRBV11-2,TGTGCCAGCAGCTTAGGGACAGGGTCGGGCGAGCAGTACTTC,CASSLGTGSGEQYF
TRBJ2-7,.,once,TRBV12-3/TRBV12-4,TGTGCCAGCAGTTTTGGGGGGTACGAGCAGTACTTC,CASSFGGYEQYF
TRBJ1-2,.,few,TRBV25-1,TGTGCCAGCAGCCACGAGGACGGGGTCTATGGCTACACCTTC,CASSHEDGVYGYTF
TRBJ1-1,.,.,TRBV19,TGTGCCAGTAGGTTAAACAGGGAAGTTGCGGCTGAAGCTTTCTTT,CASRLNREVAAEAFF
TRBJ2-1,TRBD1,.,TRBV24-1,TGTGCCACCAGTGATTCTACTCCGGGACAGGGACGCAATGAGCAGTTCTTC,CATSDSTPGQGRNEQFF
TRBJ2-3,.,.,TRBV6-6,TGTGCCAGCAGTTTCGGACAAAGCACAGATACGCAGTATTTT,CASSFGQSTDTQYF
TRBJ1-1,.,.,TRBV6-5,TGTGCCAGCAGACTAGGACAGAAGAACACTGAAGCTTTCTTT,CASRLGQKNTEAFF
TRBJ2-7,TRBD1,.,TRBV5-5,TGTGCCAGCAGCTGGACCGGGACAGAGGGGTACGAGCAGTACTTC,CASSWTGTEGYEQYF
TRBJ2-5,.,.,TRBV7-3,TGTGCCAGCAGCCCCTTGGGGGGAGGTGAGACCCAGTACTTC,CASSPLGGGETQYF
TRBJ2-1,.,.,TRBV2,TGTGCCAGCAGCTACCCGACAGACAATGAGCAGTTCTTC,CASSYPTDNEQFF
TRBJ2-1,.,.,TRBV14,TGTGCCATCAGGGGGGGGTGGATATACAATGAGCAGTTCTTC,CAIRGGWIYNEQFF
TRBJ2-1,TRBD1,.,TRBV6-5,TGTGCCCTAATACCAGGGACAGTGGATGAGCAGTTCTTC,CALIPGTVDEQFF
TRBJ1-4,TRBD1,.,TRBV27,TGTGCCAGCAGTTTTCAGGGGGCAAGAAATGAAAAACTGTTTTTT,CASSFQGARNEKLFF
TRBJ2-2,.,.,TRBV10-1,TGCGCCAGCAGTGAGTCGTCGGGAAGGGCGGCTTCGAACACCGGGGAGCTGTTTTTT,CASSESSGRAASNTGELFF
TRBJ2-2,.,.,TRBV4-2,TGTGCCAGCAGGAAGGACTTAGGGGAGCTGTTTTTT,CASRKDLGELFF
TRBJ1-1,.,.,TRBV3-1/TRBV3-2,TGTGCCAGCAGCCAAGGGGCAGGGGCCGCCACTGAAGCTTTCTTT,CASSQGAGAATEAFF
TRBJ2-1,TRBD2,.,TRBV7-2,TGTGCCAGCAAGATTAGCGGGATGTCCTACAATGAGCAGTTCTTC,CASKISGMSYNEQFF
TRBJ2-3,TRBD1,.,TRBV7-9,TGTGCCAGCAGCTTATGGCGCAGGGGGCTGGGAGATACGCAGTATTTT,CASSLWRRGLGDTQYF
TRBJ1-3,.,.,TRBV30,TGTGCCTGGAGTGCAGGGTTTGCCGGAAACACCATATATTTT,CAWSAGFAGNTIYF
TRBJ2-5,TRBD1,.,TRBV6-2/TRBV6-3,TGTGCCAGCAGTTACATAGGACAGGTCCAAGAGACCCAGTACTTC,CASSYIGQVQETQYF
TRBJ2-1,.,few,TRBV9,TGTGCCAGCAGCGTAGGAGGCGAGCAGTTCTTC,CASSVGGEQFF
TRBJ2-3,TRBD2,.,TRBV7-9,TGTGCCAGCAGCTTAGTGAGCGGGAGCGGAACAGATACGCAGTATTTT,CASSLVSGSGTDTQYF
TRBJ2-2,.,.,TRBV9,TGTGCCAGCAGCGTAGTTCCGAGTCTCCTCAACACCGGGGAGCTGTTTTTT,CASSVVPSLLNTGELFF
TRBJ2-1,TRBD1,.,TRBV5-6,TGTGCCAGCAGCTGGGAGACAGGGGGCCAAACATTAAATGAGCAGTTCTTC,CASSWETGGQTLNEQFF
TRBJ2-2,.,.,TRBV3-1/TRBV3-2,TGTGCCAGCAGCCAATCTCGAGGCACCGGGGAGCTGTTTTTT,CASSQSRGTGELFF
TRBJ2-3,.,.,TRBV30,TGTGCCTGGAGTGTATCTGCAGATACGCAGTATTTT,CAWSVSADTQYF
TRBJ1-2,TRBD1,.,TRBV6-5,TGTGCCAGCCAGGGGGCACAAGGCTACACCTTC,CASQGAQGYTF
TRBJ2-5,TRBD2,.,TRBV3-1/TRBV3-2,TGTGCCAGCAGCCATGAACTAGCGGGTGACACCCAGTACTTC,CASSHELAGDTQYF
TRBJ2-6,.,.,TRBV12-5,TGTGCTAGTGGTTTGGTTCAAAATCAGGCGATCTCTGGGGCCAACGTCCTGACTTTC,CASGLVQNQAISGANVLTF
TRBJ2-3,.,.,TRBV19,TGTGCCAGTAGTTCACCTCCCAGGGGTAGCACAGATACGCAGTATTTT,CASSSPPRGSTDTQYF
TRBJ2-1,TRBD1,.,TRBV27,TGTGCCAGCACCGCCCTCGGGTCCAGGGGGCTAGGTAATGAGCAGTTCTTC,CASTALGSRGLGNEQFF
TRBJ1-2,.,.,TRBV5-6,TGTGCCAGCAGCACCGACTACTCCTATGGCTACACCTTC,CASSTDYSYGYTF
TRBJ1-6,TRBD1,.,TRBV28,TGTGCCAGCAGACAGCCAGGGGGCGATTCACCCCTCCACTTT,CASRQPGGDSPLHF
TRBJ1-5,.,.,TRBV12-5,TGTGCTAGTGGTTTGGTACTTGGCAGGGGAAGCAATCAGCCCCAGCATTTT,CASGLVLGRGSNQPQHF
TRBJ1-6,TRBD1,.,TRBV5-8,TGTGCCAGCAGCTTTTCCGACAGGGGTAATTCACCCCTCCACTTT,CASSFSDRGNSPLHF
TRBJ1-5,TRBD1,.,TRBV30,TGTGCCTGGAATGGGGACAGCCCAAATCAGCCCCAGCATTTT,CAWNGDSPNQPQHF
TRBJ2-2,.,once,TRBV7-2,TGTGCCAGCAGCCAAAGATCGGGGGATCTCGGGGAGCTGTTTTTT,CASSQRSGDLGELFF
TRBJ2-1,.,.,TRBV28,TGTGCCAGCAGTTTGGCGGGGACAGACCTTAGCTCCTACAATGAGCAGTTCTTC,CASSLAGTDLSSYNEQFF
TRBJ1-1,.,once,TRBV5-1,TGCGCCAGCACCCCCCGGGGTGAGAGCACTGAAGCTTTCTTT,CASTPRGESTEAFF
TRBJ2-1,.,.,TRBV5-1,TGCGCCAGTCGCGAGGTGGGGCCCTACAATGAGCAGTTCTTC,CASREVGPYNEQFF
TRBJ1-2,.,.,TRBV28,TGTGCCAGCAAACAGCTGTATGGCTACACCTTC,CASKQLYGYTF
TRBJ2-7,.,.,TRBV2,TGTGCCAGCAGTGTTGGGGCAGGACCCTACGAGCAGTACTTC,CASSVGAGPYEQYF
TRBJ2-5,.,.,TRBV5-1,TGCGCCAGCAGCACCCGGGGGGCACAGGGTCAGACCCAGTACTTC,CASSTRGAQGQTQYF
TRBJ2-7,.,.,TRBV4-1,TGCGCCAGCAGCCAAGTCGGCGGGCCCGAGCAGTACTTC,CASSQVGGPEQYF